This T cell receptor beta chain comes out of a study of OX40 agonist ivuxolimab in advanced cancers. The wider study: Patients enrolled in dose escalation were diagnosed with hepatocellular carcinoma, melanoma, renal cell or head and neck cancer. A male proportion of about 84% was recorded, with mean age roughly 62 years and range roughly 23 to 79.

This clone was seen a few times. Repertoires were generated with immunoSEQ multiplex PCR, while TCRdb's copy carries only in-frame clones and drops some. This sample yields about 77,000 clones, of which 65% to 85% are seen a single time; roughly 4.9% belongs to the top ten. Germline V CDR1 and CDR2: SGHVT, SQSDAQ. The CDR3 has 9 residues. Deletions cut 8 bases from V and 3 bases from J, with 2 bases between. The rearrangement uses TRBV7-4 and TRBJ2-7; D uncertain. This clonotype was obtained from an adult with an advanced solid tumor such as melanoma, head and neck, liver or kidney cancer. Sequenced material: CD4+ or CD8+ T cells sorted from blood, taken in a trial of the OX40 agonist ivuxolimab. CDR3 in DNA: TGTGCCAGCCACTACGAGCAGTACTTC. This encodes CASHYEQYF.